The clone carrying this T cell receptor (beta chain) was detected only a few times. The entry originates in a study of blood T cell repertoires in COVID-19. The V and J ends lost 1 base and 5 bases respectively, with 17 bases between them. The V gene's germline CDR1 is LGHNT and CDR2 FRNRAP. The CDR3 covers 16 residues. The data were produced by immunoSEQ multiplex PCR, yet TCRdb's version contains in-frame clones alone and is incomplete. The repertoire holds fewer than 350,000 clones, with around 90% as singletons. V usage is TRBV12-5 and J usage is TRBJ2-5; TRBD1 might be the D (6 bases). This receptor was obtained from a woman in her sixties or seventies in a cohort exposed to, infected with or recovered from COVID-19 (not recorded which). Sequenced input: PBMCs or T cells enriched from blood (not recorded which). The CDR3 reads CASGLGAGADRETQYF. The CDR3 DNA sequence: TGTGCTAGTGGTTTGGGGGCAGGGGCCGACCGGGAGACCCAGTACTTC.